These 6 T cell receptor beta chains were all obtained from the same sample, sequenced in a study of cytomegalovirus exposure and HLA in healthy donors. PCR involved 60 Vbeta and 13 Jbeta primers. Sequenced by immunoSEQ multiplex PCR; TCRdb stores in-frame clones only, minus some. The table lists about 170,000 clones, under 85% of them singletons, with 3.1% in the top ten. The sample taken for sequencing was PBMCs. These receptors all come from a female donor in good health and CMV-seronegative.

Here the CDR3 reads CASSVVWSGAGELFF. CDR3 DNA sequence: TGTGCCAGCAGCGTAGTTTGGTCGGGAGCCGGGGAGCTGTTTTTT. This chain links TRBV9 with TRBJ2-2; the D gene is possibly TRBD2 (6 bases). Germline CDR1 is SGDLS and CDR2 is YYNGEE. This CDR3 is built from 15 residues. V lost 0 bases to trimming and J lost 6 bases, with 12 bases between them.

The genes are TRBV30 and TRBJ2-1; the match to TRBD2 covers 13 bases. Germline values: CDR1 GTSNPN, CDR2 SVGIG (reference sequence). The J segment lost 7 bases and the V segment lost 4 bases, leaving 22 bases of the junction unmatched. The CDR3 covers 20 residues. In DNA form, the CDR3 reads TGTGCCTGGATGGCCCCGGTACTAGCGGGAGGGCATGGTCGGTTTAATGAGCAGTTCTTC. This codes for CAWMAPVLAGGHGRFNEQFF.

This rearrangement joins TRBV5-6 to TRBJ1-2, with 7 positions matching TRBD1. The V gene's germline CDR1 is SGHDT and CDR2 YYEEEE. Losses at the gene ends were 6 bases for V and 1 base for J; bases not matched to a gene: 3. CDR3 length: 13 residues. The CDR3 DNA reads as TGTGCCAGCACGTGGGACAGTAACTATGGCTACACCTTC. Translating it yields CASTWDSNYGYTF. The variable domain in full, with the rest retrieved from reference TRBV5-6 and TRBJ1-2, is DAGVTQSPTHLIKTRGQQVTLRCSPKSGHDTVSWYQQALGQGPQFIFQYYEEEERQRGNFPDRFSGHQFPNYSSELNVNALLLGDSALYLCASTWDSNYGYTFGSGTRLTVV.

About this clone itself: Additional DNA sequences in this sample encode the identical CDR3. The chain uses TRBV29-1 and TRBJ2-6, with a tentative D call TRBD1 (5 bases). The germline CDR1 and CDR2 sequences are SQVTM and ANQGSEA. V was shortened by 6 bases and J by 0 bases, with 9 bases between the two germline ends. The CDR3 spans 14 residues. For the CDR3, the DNA is TGCAGCGTCGGAACAGGCTCTGGGGCCAACGTCCTGACTTTC. Translation gives CSVGTGSGANVLTF.

The chain employs TRBV16 and TRBJ1-2; TRBD1 agrees at 9 bases. Germline V gene sequence: CDR1 KGHSY, CDR2 FQNENV. J gave up 6 bases and V 5 bases, and 1 base lay outside the gene matches. The CDR3 consists of 12 residues. CDR3 sequence: CASSWTGDGYTF. The CDR3 DNA is TGTGCCAGCAGCTGGACAGGGGATGGCTACACCTTC.

This chain connects TRBV5-1 to TRBJ2-1; tentative D call: TRBD2 (6 bases). V lost 0 bases, J lost 6 bases, and 13 bases lay in between. The CDR3 length is 15 residues. Germline V gene data show CDR1 as SGHRS and CDR2 as YFSETQ. In nucleotides, the CDR3 is TGCGCCAGCAGCTTGGGCGCGGGGTTGAGCAATGAGCAGTTCTTC. This translates into CASSLGAGLSNEQFF. The whole variable domain, filled in from reference TRBV5-1 and TRBJ2-1, reads KAGVTQTPRYLIKTRGQQVTLSCSPISGHRSVSWYQQTPGQGLQFLFEYFSETQRNKGNFPGRFSGRQFSNSRSEMNVSTLELGDSALYLCASSLGAGLSNEQFFGPGTRLTVL.